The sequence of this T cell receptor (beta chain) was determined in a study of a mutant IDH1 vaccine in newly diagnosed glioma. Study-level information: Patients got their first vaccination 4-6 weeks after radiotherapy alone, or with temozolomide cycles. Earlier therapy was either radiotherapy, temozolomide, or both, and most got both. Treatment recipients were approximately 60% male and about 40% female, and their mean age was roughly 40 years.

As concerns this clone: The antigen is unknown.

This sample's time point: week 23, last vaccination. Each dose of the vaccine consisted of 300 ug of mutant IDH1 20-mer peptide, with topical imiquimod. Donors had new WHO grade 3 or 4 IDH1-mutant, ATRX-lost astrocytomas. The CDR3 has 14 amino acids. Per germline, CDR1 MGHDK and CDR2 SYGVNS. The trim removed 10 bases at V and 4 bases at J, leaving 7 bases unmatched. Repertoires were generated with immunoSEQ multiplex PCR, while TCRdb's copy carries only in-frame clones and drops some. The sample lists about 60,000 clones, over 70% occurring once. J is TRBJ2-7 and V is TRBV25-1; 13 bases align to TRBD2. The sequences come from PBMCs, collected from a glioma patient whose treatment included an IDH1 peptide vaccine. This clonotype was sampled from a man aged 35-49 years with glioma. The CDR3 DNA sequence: TGTGCCACGTCCGGGACTAGCGGGATATACGAGCAGTACTTC. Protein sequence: CATSGTSGIYEQYF.